The 5 T cell receptor beta chains listed next were all sequenced from one sample in a study of shared clonotypes between healthy human individuals. Method: immunoSEQ multiplex PCR; TCRdb's copy keeps in-frame clones and lacks some. The sample shows about 2 million clones, roughly 95% of them seen only once. CD45RO-negative, CCR7-positively selected cells formed the naive CD8 fraction, excluding terminally differentiated effector memory CD45RA+ cells. Sequences were obtained from naive CD8+ T cells sorted from blood. These receptors were obtained from a man aged 18 to 30 in good health.

This clone was counted a single time. The gene calls are TRBV28 and TRBJ1-5; TRBD1 aligns across 8 bases. Trimming cost V 5 bases and J 0 bases; bases outside gene matches: 6. CDR1 MDHEN and CDR2 SYDVKM come from the germline V gene. This CDR3 comprises 16 residues. CDR3 protein: CASSTDRGNSNQPQHF. The DNA for the CDR3 is TGTGCCAGCAGTACAGACAGGGGAAATAGCAATCAGCCCCAGCATTTT.

V and J are TRBV28 and TRBJ1-5; 10 positions match TRBD1. The CDR3 has 15 residues. CDR1 and CDR2 from the germline V gene are MDHEN and SYDVKM. The J segment lost 7 bases and the V segment lost 6 bases, leaving 9 bases of the junction unmatched. The CDR3 region has the DNA TGTGCCAGCAGCCCCCGGGACAGGGGACACCAGCCCCAGCATTTT. Translation gives CASSPRDRGHQPQHF.

This chain links TRBV14 with TRBJ1-6; TRBD1 is a possible D gene (6 bases). The V and J ends lost 8 bases and 4 bases respectively, with 9 bases between them. The CDR3 loop spans 13 amino acids. The germline V gene has CDR1 SGHDN and CDR2 FVKESK. The chain's CDR3 is CASGQSYNSPLHF. Here the CDR3 DNA reads TGTGCCAGCGGACAGTCATATAATTCACCCCTCCACTTT.

The chain carries TRBV28 and TRBJ2-3, with D possibly matching TRBD1 (7 bases). The CDR3 consists of 17 residues. From germline, CDR1 is MDHEN and CDR2 SYDVKM. Trimming took 0 bases from V and 2 from J, leaving 15 bases between them. The CDR3, as DNA: TGTGCCAGCAGTTTATGGGGCGGGGACAGCTACACAGATACGCAGTATTTT. Translated, it gives CASSLWGGDSYTDTQYF.

This chain uses TRBV30 with TRBJ1-3; unclear D gene. This CDR3 spans 13 amino acids. Trimming stripped 2 bases from V and 0 bases from J, with 5 bases between. In germline, CDR1 is GTSNPN, CDR2 SVGIG (reference sequence). CDR3 region: CAWSIGSGNTIYF. Written as DNA, the CDR3 is TGTGCCTGGAGTATCGGCTCTGGAAACACCATATATTTT. Full variable domain (outside the CDR3, taken from reference TRBV30 and TRBJ1-3): SQTIHQWPATLVQPVGSPLSLECTVEGTSNPNLYWYRQAAGRGLQLLFYSVGIGQISSEVPQNLSASRPQDRQFILSSKKLLLSDSGFYLCAWSIGSGNTIYFGEGSWLTVV.